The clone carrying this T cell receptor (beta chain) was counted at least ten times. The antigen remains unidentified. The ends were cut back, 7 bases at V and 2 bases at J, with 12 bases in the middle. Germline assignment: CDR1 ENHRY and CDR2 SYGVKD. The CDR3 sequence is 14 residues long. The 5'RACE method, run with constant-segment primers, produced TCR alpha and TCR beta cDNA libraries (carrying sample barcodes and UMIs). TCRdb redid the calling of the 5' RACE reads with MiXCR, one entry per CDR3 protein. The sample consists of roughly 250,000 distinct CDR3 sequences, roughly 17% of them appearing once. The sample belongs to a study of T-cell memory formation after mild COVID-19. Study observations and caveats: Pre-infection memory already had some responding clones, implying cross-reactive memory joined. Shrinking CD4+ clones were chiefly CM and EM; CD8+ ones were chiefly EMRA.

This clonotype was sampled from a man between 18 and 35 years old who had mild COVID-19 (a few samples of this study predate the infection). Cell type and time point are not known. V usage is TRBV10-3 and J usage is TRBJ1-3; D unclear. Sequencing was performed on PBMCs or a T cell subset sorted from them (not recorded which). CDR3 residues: CAINSPRTGNTIYF. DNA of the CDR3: TGTGCCATCAACTCGCCAAGGACTGGAAACACCATATATTTT.